This TCR beta chain was sequenced in a study of shared clonotypes between healthy human individuals. Researchers ran the assay at a deep level. Each subset's genomic DNA was split evenly across several immunoSEQ plates. Some clones are missing from TCRdb's copy, which holds only in-frame ones; the method was immunoSEQ multiplex PCR. The sample includes 1.4 million to 1.5 million clones, 96% of them seen just once. Germline values: CDR1 SGDLS, CDR2 YYNGEE. This CDR3 spans 14 amino acids. V lost 6 bases and J lost 4, with 15 bases in between. The receptor comes from a man aged 25 to 40 in good health. Sequenced material: naive CD4+ T cells sorted from blood. Subset specified: CD45RA+ positively selected. The gene calls are TRBV9 and TRBJ2-3; tentative D call: TRBD2 (5 bases). The CDR3: CASTGNFESDTQYF. The CDR3 DNA sequence: TGTGCCAGCACCGGGAACTTTGAATCAGATACGCAGTATTTT.